These 17 T cell receptor beta chains came from one sample sequenced in a study of control samples from healthy donors and cancer patients. TCRdb's table, derived via immunoSEQ multiplex PCR, lists solely in-frame clones and lacks some. Of 75,000 to 100,000 clones detected, about 85% appear once; the ten largest clones hold 1.3%. The sample comprised blood. These receptors were obtained from a woman aged 50 to 65 in good health.

J is TRBJ2-5 and V is TRBV7-6, with TRBD1 matching 8 bases. The CDR3 has 16 residues. V shed 0 bases, J shed 2 bases, and the junction held 5 bases outside the gene matches. Per germline, CDR1 SGHVS and CDR2 FNYEAQ. CDR3 residues: CASSLALGQGQETQYF. CDR3 DNA: TGTGCCAGCAGCTTAGCGCTTGGACAGGGTCAAGAGACCCAGTACTTC. Based on the CDR3 plus reference TRBV7-6 and TRBJ2-5, the full variable domain is GAGVSQSPRYKVTKRGQDVALRCDPISGHVSLYWYRQALGQGPEFLTYFNYEAQQDKSGLPNDRFSAERPEGSISTLTIQRTEQRDSAMYRCASSLALGQGQETQYFGPGTRLLVL.

The chain is built from TRBV28 and TRBJ1-2, with a possible D match to TRBD1 (5 bases). The CDR3 loop spans 14 amino acids. The V gene's germline CDR1 is MDHEN and CDR2 SYDVKM. V lost 8 bases and J 4 bases, leaving 17 bases between the germline ends. The CDR3 reads CASRGEGRSYGYTF. In DNA, the CDR3 is TGTGCCAGCCGGGGGGAGGGACGGAGCTATGGCTACACCTTC.

This clone was seen just once. The rearrangement uses TRBV6-2 or TRBV6-3 and TRBJ1-2, with D possibly TRBD1 on 6 matching bases. Germline CDR1 reads MNHEY; CDR2 reads SVGEGT. This CDR3 has 17 residues. The germline V and J ends were trimmed by 2 bases and 8 bases, with 24 bases remaining between them. Written as DNA, the CDR3 is TGTGCCAGCAGTTACGGAACTACAGGGTATGGGGTCGGCGGCTACACCTTC. It translates to CASSYGTTGYGVGGYTF.

V is TRBV3-1 (or the pseudogene TRBV3-2) and J is TRBJ2-1; 13 nucleotides line up with TRBD2. This CDR3 has 16 residues. Trimming at V came to 2 bases and at J to 8 bases, leaving 6 bases not matched to a gene. Germline lookup yields CDR1 LGHDT and CDR2 YNNKEL (reference sequence). This CDR3 reads CASSQRLAGGRYEQFF. The DNA of the CDR3 is TGTGCCAGCAGCCAACGACTAGCGGGAGGCCGGTATGAGCAGTTCTTC.

This clone was detected only a few times. The chain employs TRBV7-2 and TRBJ1-2; possibly TRBD1 for D (6 bases). Deletions cut 2 bases from V and 4 bases from J, with 8 bases between. The CDR3 spans 13 residues. CDR1 SGHTA and CDR2 FQGNSA come from the germline V gene. DNA of the CDR3: TGTGCCAGCAGCTTACCGGGGGCCTATGGCTACACCTTC. Translating it yields CASSLPGAYGYTF.

The chain carries TRBV28 and TRBJ2-5, with D possibly being TRBD2 (6 bases). The CDR3 extends over 15 amino acids. Trimming took 2 bases from V and 2 from J, leaving 12 bases between them. In germline, CDR1 is MDHEN, CDR2 SYDVKM. The CDR3 region is CASSLGGALQETQYF. The CDR3 nucleotides are TGTGCCAGCAGTTTAGGCGGGGCCTTACAAGAGACCCAGTACTTC.

The J gene is TRBJ2-1, the V gene TRBV4-3; TRBD2 aligns across 9 bases. V gave up 0 bases and J gave up 8 bases; unmatched junction bases: 8. CDR1 and CDR2 from the germline V gene are LGHNA and YSLEER. This CDR3 contains 16 residues. This chain's CDR3 is CASSQEVSGGWYEQFF. Written as DNA, the CDR3 is TGCGCCAGCAGCCAAGAGGTCAGCGGGGGGTGGTATGAGCAGTTCTTC.

This chain uses TRBV13 with TRBJ1-2; D is unresolved. The CDR3 sequence is 14 residues long. Germline V lookup: CDR1 PRHDT, CDR2 FYEKMQ (reference sequence). V was pared by 5 bases and J by 7 bases, with 17 bases between. The CDR3: CASSLGSTSSGYTF. DNA for the CDR3: TGTGCCAGCAGCCTCGGCTCAACCTCAAGTGGCTACACCTTC.

The rearrangement uses TRBV5-1 and TRBJ1-1; D gene unclear. Germline CDR1 SGHRS, CDR2 YFSETQ. The CDR3 is 15 residues long. The V gene lost 0 bases and the J gene lost 0 bases, with 9 bases spanning the gap. The CDR3 here is CASSLGAVLNTEAFF. As DNA, the CDR3 is TGCGCCAGCAGCTTGGGGGCGGTCCTGAACACTGAAGCTTTCTTT. The whole variable domain, remainder taken from reference TRBV5-1 and TRBJ1-1, is KAGVTQTPRYLIKTRGQQVTLSCSPISGHRSVSWYQQTPGQGLQFLFEYFSETQRNKGNFPGRFSGRQFSNSRSEMNVSTLELGDSALYLCASSLGAVLNTEAFFGQGTRLTVV.

J is TRBJ1-5 and V is TRBV5-8; D might be TRBD1 (6 bases). The CDR3 loop spans 15 amino acids. Germline values: CDR1 SGHTS, CDR2 YDEGEE. The ends were cut back, 4 bases at V and 5 bases at J, with 16 bases in the middle. CDR3 loop: CASSRTDLVYQPQHF. CDR3 bases: TGTGCCAGCAGCCGGACAGATCTCGTATATCAGCCCCAGCATTTT.

This chain uses TRBV2 with TRBJ1-5, with D uncertain. Germline V gene lookup returns CDR1 SNHLY and CDR2 FYNNEI. The CDR3 is 13 amino acids. The germline V and J ends were trimmed by 3 bases and 4 bases, with 7 bases remaining between them. CDR3 coding DNA: TGTGCCAGCAGTGAGGTTAGTAATCAGCCCCAGCATTTT. Encoded protein: CASSEVSNQPQHF.

The V and J genes are TRBV12-5 and TRBJ1-3; D is unresolved. CDR3 length equals 14 residues. CDR1 LGHNT and CDR2 FRNRAP come from the germline V gene. V shed 5 bases and J shed 0 bases, with 8 bases lying between them. CDR3 nucleotides: TGTGCTAGTGGTCCCAATCACTCTGGAAACACCATATATTTT. Its protein product is CASGPNHSGNTIYF.

The genes are TRBV6-4 and TRBJ1-4; 7 nucleotides match TRBD1. The CDR3 has 14 amino acids. CDR1 is MRHNA and CDR2 is SNTAGT in the germline V gene. Unmatched junction bases numbered 6, after V lost 6 bases and J lost 5 bases. The CDR3 loop is CASSEIRGNEKLFF. The CDR3 DNA follows: TGTGCCAGCAGCGAAATCAGGGGGAATGAAAAACTGTTTTTT.

This rearrangement joins TRBV28 to TRBJ2-5, with D possibly matching TRBD2 (6 bases). From germline, CDR1 is MDHEN and CDR2 SYDVKM. The CDR3 loop spans 15 amino acids. The germline V and J ends were trimmed by 0 bases and 1 base, with 9 bases remaining between them. The CDR3 region is CASSLWGGGQETQYF. Here the CDR3 DNA reads TGTGCCAGCAGTTTATGGGGGGGAGGCCAAGAGACCCAGTACTTC.

The chain recombines TRBV29-1 with TRBJ2-5; 12 bases align to TRBD2. Germline V gene sequence: CDR1 SQVTM, CDR2 ANQGSEA. The CDR3 length is 15 residues. Trimming at V came to 4 bases and at J to 5 bases, leaving 8 bases not matched to a gene. The CDR3 DNA reads TGCAGCGTTGGGGCTAGCGGGAGGGCCGGGGAGACCCAGTACTTC. Translation gives CSVGASGRAGETQYF.

V and J are TRBV7-9 and TRBJ1-2; the match to TRBD1 covers 10 bases. This CDR3 spans 17 amino acids. V gave up 5 bases and J gave up 4 bases; unmatched junction bases: 13. Germline loops: CDR1 SEHNR, CDR2 FQNEAQ (reference sequence). The CDR3 loop reads CASSPAGQGTSFYGYTF. DNA of the CDR3: TGTGCCAGCAGCCCCGCGGGACAGGGGACCTCCTTCTATGGCTACACCTTC.

The J gene is TRBJ2-7, the V gene TRBV29-1; the match to TRBD1 covers 9 bases. Germline lookup yields CDR1 SQVTM and CDR2 ANQGSEA. Unmatched junction bases numbered 4, after V lost 2 bases and J lost 5 bases. The CDR3 extends over 13 amino acids. This CDR3 reads CSVERQGGHEQYF. The CDR3 nucleotides are TGCAGCGTTGAAAGACAGGGGGGCCACGAGCAGTACTTC.